This T cell receptor (beta chain) was recorded in a study of T cell repertoires in cytomegalovirus infection. Background on the study: Both CMV infection and a matching HLA type were indicated by public TCR beta signatures. Broader study findings: Cumulative public TCR beta family frequency identified carriers of CMV plus the relevant HLA. Dominant in the ex vivo response were TCR beta clonotypes restricted by HLA-C and specific for CMV.

TCRdb fed the reads into MiXCR, producing one record per CDR3 protein. The sample records 630,000 or so distinct CDR3 sequences, approximately 24% being singletons. Many counts were recorded for this clonotype. Its specificity is unknown. This CDR3 is 14 amino acids long. The V gene end was trimmed by 4 bases and the J gene end by 3 bases; junction bases not matched to a gene: 4. Germline values: CDR1 MDHEN, CDR2 SYDVKM. The TCR sequence derives from a human donor in good health (CMV status not recorded). Some clones in this sample may be carry-over from other donors' samples. The sequencing sample was made of CD8+ T cells from PBMCs. The chain carries TRBV28 and TRBJ2-5; 8 nucleotides line up with TRBD2. Here the CDR3 DNA reads TGTGCCAGCAGTTCAGGACTAGCCAAAGAGACCCAGTACTTC. Residues: CASSSGLAKETQYF.